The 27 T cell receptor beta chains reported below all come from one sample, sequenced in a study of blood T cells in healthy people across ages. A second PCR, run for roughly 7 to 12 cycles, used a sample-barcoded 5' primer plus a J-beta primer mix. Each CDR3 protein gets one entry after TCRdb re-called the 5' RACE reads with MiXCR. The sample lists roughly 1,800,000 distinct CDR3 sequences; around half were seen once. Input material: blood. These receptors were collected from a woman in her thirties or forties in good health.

The CDR3 region has the DNA TGTGCCGCCACAGGGGGTTCTGGCTACACCTTC. As protein: CAATGGSGYTF. The gene calls are TRBV25-1 and TRBJ1-2, with 8 bases identical to TRBD1. CDR1 is MGHDK and CDR2 is SYGVNS in the germline V gene. CDR3 size: 11 residues. Trimming at V came to 11 bases and at J to 7 bases, leaving 6 bases not matched to a gene.

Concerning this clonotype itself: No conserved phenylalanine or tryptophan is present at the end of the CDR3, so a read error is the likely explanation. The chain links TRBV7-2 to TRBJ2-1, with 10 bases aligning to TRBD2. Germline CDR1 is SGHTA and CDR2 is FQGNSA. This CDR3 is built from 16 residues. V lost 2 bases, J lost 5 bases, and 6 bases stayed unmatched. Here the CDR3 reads CASSLTSGEPNNEQFL. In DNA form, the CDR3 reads TGTGCCAGCAGCTTAACTAGCGGGGAACCTAACAATGAGCAGTTCTTG.

The CDR3, as DNA: TGTGCCAGCAGCGCCCGACAGGGAACTAGCACAGATACGCAGTATTTT. This codes for CASSARQGTSTDTQYF. The rearrangement links TRBV9 to TRBJ2-3; 7 positions match TRBD1. The CDR3 contains 16 residues. The V gene end was trimmed by 3 bases and the J gene end by 0 bases; junction bases not matched to a gene: 7. Per germline, CDR1 SGDLS and CDR2 YYNGEE.

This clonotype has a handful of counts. The CDR3 sequence: CASSPGTGGDEKLFF. CDR3 nucleotides: TGTGCCAGCAGCCCCGGGACAGGCGGTGACGAAAAACTGTTTTTT. V usage is TRBV12-3 or TRBV12-4 and J usage is TRBJ1-4; 8 bases agree with TRBD1. The CDR3 is made up of 15 amino acids. The V and J ends lost 6 bases and 8 bases, in that order; junction bases with no gene match: 11.

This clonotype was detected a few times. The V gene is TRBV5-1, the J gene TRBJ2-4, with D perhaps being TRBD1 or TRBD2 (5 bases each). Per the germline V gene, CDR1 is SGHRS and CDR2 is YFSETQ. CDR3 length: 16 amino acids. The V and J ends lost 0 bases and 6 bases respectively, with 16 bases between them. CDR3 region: CASSLGLGPGPNIQYF. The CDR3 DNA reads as TGCGCCAGCAGCTTGGGTTTGGGACCCGGACCAAACATTCAGTACTTC.

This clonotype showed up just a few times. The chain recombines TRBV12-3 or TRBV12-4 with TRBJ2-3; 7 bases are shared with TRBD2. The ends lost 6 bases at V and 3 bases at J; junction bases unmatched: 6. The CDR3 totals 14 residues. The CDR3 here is CASRNSGRTDTQYF. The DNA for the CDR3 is TGTGCCAGCAGGAATAGCGGGCGGACAGATACGCAGTATTTT.

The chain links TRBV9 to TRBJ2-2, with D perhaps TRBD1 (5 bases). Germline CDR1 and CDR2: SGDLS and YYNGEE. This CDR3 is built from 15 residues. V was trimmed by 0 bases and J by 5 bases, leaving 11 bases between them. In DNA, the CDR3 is TGTGCCAGCAGCGTAGAGATGGGGCAAACCGGGGAGCTGTTTTTT. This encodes CASSVEMGQTGELFF.

The CDR3 DNA is TGTGCCAGCAGCCAAGAGTGGGTAGAATCGAATGAGCAGTTCTTC. Residues: CASSQEWVESNEQFF. J is TRBJ2-1 and V is TRBV4-2; unclear D gene. This CDR3 comprises 15 residues. Trimming removed 0 bases from V and 7 bases from J, with 13 bases in between. Germline lookup yields CDR1 LGHNA and CDR2 YNFKEQ.

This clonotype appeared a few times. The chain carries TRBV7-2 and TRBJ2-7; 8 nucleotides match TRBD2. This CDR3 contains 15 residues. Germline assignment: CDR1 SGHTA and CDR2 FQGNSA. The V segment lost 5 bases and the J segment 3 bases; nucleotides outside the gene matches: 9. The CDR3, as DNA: TGTGCCAGCAGCCCCCGAGCGGGGGTGATCTACGAGCAGTACTTC. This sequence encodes CASSPRAGVIYEQYF.

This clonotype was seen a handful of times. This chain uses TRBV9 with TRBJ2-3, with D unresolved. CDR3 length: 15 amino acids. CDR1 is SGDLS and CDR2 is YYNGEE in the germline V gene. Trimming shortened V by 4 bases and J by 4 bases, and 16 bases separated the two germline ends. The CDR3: CASSPCALEADTQYF. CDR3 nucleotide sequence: TGTGCCAGCAGCCCCTGCGCTCTTGAAGCAGATACGCAGTATTTT.

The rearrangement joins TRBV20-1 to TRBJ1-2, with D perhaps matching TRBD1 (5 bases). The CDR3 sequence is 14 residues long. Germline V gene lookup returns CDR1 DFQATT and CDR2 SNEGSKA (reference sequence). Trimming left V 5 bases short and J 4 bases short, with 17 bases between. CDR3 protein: CSAPRVLRGYGYTF. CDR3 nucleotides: TGCAGTGCTCCTCGGGTCCTAAGGGGCTATGGCTACACCTTC.

The CDR3 DNA is TGCGCCAGCAGCCGCGACCGCCATCAGGACTATGGCTACACCTTC. Translation: CASSRDRHQDYGYTF. The V call is TRBV4-1, the J call TRBJ1-2; unclear D gene. V lost 4 bases, J lost 3 bases, and 15 bases lay in between. Germline CDR1 MGHRA, CDR2 YSYEKL. This CDR3 is built from 15 residues.

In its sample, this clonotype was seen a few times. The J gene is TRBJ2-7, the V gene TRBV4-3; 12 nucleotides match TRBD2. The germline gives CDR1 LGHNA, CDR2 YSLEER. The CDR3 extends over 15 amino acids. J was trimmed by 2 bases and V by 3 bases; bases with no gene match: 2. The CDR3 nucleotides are TGCGCCAGCAGCCACGCTAGCGGGGGGGCCTACGAGCAGTACTTC. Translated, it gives CASSHASGGAYEQYF.

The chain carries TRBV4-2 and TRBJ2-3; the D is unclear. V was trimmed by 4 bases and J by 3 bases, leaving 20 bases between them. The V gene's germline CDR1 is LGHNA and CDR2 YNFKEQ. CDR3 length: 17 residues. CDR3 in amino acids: CASSLGLSQLITDTQYF. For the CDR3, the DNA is TGTGCCAGCAGCCTAGGCCTCAGCCAGTTAATTACAGATACGCAGTATTTT.

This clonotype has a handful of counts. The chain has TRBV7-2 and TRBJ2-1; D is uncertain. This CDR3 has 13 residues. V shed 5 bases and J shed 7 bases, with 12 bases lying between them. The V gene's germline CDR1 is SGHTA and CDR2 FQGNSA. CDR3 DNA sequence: TGTGCCAGCAGCATGAGATGGGATAATGAGCAGTTCTTC. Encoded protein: CASSMRWDNEQFF.

This CDR3 reads CASSLAVTGLNGYTF. In nucleotides, the CDR3 is TGTGCCAGCAGTTTAGCTGTGACAGGGCTTAATGGCTACACCTTC. The V and J genes are TRBV12-3 or TRBV12-4 and TRBJ1-2, with TRBD1 matching 7 bases. The CDR3 has 15 residues. Trimming took 0 bases from V and 6 from J; bases not matched to a gene: 7.

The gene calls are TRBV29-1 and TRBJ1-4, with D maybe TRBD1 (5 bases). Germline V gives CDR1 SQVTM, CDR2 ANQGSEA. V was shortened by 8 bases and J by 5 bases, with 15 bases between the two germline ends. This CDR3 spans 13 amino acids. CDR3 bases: TGCAGCACAGGAGAGGGTCCCAATGAAAAACTGTTTTTT. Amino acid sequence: CSTGEGPNEKLFF.

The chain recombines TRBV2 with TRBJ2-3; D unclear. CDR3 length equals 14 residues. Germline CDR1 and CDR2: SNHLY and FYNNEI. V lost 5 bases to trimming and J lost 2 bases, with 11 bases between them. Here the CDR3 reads CASSTGRVTDTQYF. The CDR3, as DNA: TGTGCCAGCAGTACCGGACGGGTCACAGATACGCAGTATTTT.

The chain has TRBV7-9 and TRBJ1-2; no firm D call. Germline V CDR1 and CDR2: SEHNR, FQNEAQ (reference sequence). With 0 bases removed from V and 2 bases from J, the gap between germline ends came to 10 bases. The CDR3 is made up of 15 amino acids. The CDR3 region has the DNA TGTGCCAGCAGCTTAGCCCAGAAACGGAACTATGGCTACACCTTC. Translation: CASSLAQKRNYGYTF.

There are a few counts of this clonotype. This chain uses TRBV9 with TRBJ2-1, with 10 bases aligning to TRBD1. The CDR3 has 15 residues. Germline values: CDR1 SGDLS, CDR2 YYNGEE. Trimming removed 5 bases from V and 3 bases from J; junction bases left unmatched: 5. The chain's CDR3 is CASSMTGGSYNEQFF. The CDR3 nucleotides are TGTGCCAGCAGTATGACAGGGGGCAGCTACAATGAGCAGTTCTTC. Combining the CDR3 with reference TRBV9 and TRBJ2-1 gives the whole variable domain DSGVTQTPKHLITATGQRVTLRCSPRSGDLSVYWYQQSLDQGLQFLIQYYNGEERAKGNILERFSAQQFPDLHSELNLSSLELGDSALYFCASSMTGGSYNEQFFGPGTRLTVL.

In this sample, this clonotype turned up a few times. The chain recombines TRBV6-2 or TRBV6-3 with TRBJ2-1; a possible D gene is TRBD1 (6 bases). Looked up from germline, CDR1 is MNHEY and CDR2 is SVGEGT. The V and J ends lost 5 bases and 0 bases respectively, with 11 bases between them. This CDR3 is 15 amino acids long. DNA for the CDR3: TGTGCCAGCAGTATCCAGGGGAGCTCCTACAATGAGCAGTTCTTC. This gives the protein CASSIQGSSYNEQFF.

Here the CDR3 reads CSARSRHRDSPIYEQYF. The CDR3 DNA sequence: TGCAGTGCTAGATCCCGACACAGGGACTCACCCATCTACGAGCAGTACTTC. This rearrangement joins TRBV20-1 to TRBJ2-7; D possibly uses TRBD1 or TRBD2 (6 bases each). This CDR3 spans 17 amino acids. Germline V gene sequence: CDR1 DFQATT, CDR2 SNEGSKA (reference sequence). V lost 2 bases to trimming and J lost 3 bases, with 23 bases between them.

CDR3 residues: CASSGEEGPYEQYF. As DNA, the CDR3 is TGTGCCAGCTCTGGTGAGGAGGGTCCCTACGAGCAGTACTTC. V gene TRBV11-1 combines with J gene TRBJ2-7; D perhaps matches TRBD2 (6 bases). The germline V gene has CDR1 SGHAT and CDR2 FQDESV (reference sequence). Deletions cut 8 bases from V and 2 bases from J, with 16 bases between. This CDR3 is 14 amino acids long.

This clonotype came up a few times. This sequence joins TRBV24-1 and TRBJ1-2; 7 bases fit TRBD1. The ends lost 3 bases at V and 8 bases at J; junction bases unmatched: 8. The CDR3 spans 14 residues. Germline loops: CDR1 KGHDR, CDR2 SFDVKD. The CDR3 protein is CATSDQLGQDGYTF. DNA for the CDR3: TGTGCCACCAGTGATCAACTTGGACAGGACGGCTACACCTTC.

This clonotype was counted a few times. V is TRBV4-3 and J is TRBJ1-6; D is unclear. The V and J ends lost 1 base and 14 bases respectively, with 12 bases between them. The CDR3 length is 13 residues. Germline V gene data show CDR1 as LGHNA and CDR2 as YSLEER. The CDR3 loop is CASSQVIFQTLHF. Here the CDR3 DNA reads TGCGCCAGCAGCCAAGTAATCTTTCAAACCCTCCACTTT.

CDR3 in DNA: TGTGCCAGCAGCTTGTCACGCTCAGCCTACAATGAGCAGTTCTTC. Its protein is CASSLSRSAYNEQFF. V and J are TRBV5-6 and TRBJ2-1; D gene unclear. Trimming removed 1 base from V and 2 bases from J, with 10 bases in between. Germline lookup yields CDR1 SGHDT and CDR2 YYEEEE. The length of the CDR3 is 15 residues.

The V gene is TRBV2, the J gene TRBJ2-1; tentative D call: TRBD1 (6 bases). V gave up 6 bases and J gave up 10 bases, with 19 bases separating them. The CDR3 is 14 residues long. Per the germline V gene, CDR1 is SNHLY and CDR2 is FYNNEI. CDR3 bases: TGTGCCAGCAGGGTAAGAACAGGGACCTACGAGCAGTTCTTC. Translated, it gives CASRVRTGTYEQFF.